This is a list of T cell receptor beta chains from one sample in a study of T cells in Graves' hyperthyroidism and ophthalmopathy. TCRdb independently ran MiXCR on the multiplex PCR reads; one entry per CDR3 protein. The sample includes 500,000 to 650,000 distinct CDR3 sequences, approximately 20% of them seen just once. Sequenced sample: blood. These receptors were collected from a man in his forties or fifties with Graves' ophthalmopathy. Both conserved end residues are trimmed from each CDR3.

j_call	v_call	cdr3_aa
TRBJ1-1	TRBV20-1	SARGQLEVGTEAF
TRBJ2-7	TRBV11-2	ASSDPSNTYEQY
TRBJ2-3	TRBV27	ASRQNSPDTQY
TRBJ1-5	TRBV2	ASSDATGKRGNQPQH
TRBJ2-2	TRBV2	ASKGGLVSGELF
TRBJ2-1	TRBV7-9	ASSHEGPNEQF
TRBJ2-6	TRBV3-1	ASSQEWGDRGSSGANVLT
TRBJ1-6	TRBV6-5	ASSSFAGTGGVNSPLH
TRBJ2-3	TRBV11-2	ASTSGTSGRAVDTQY
TRBJ1-2	TRBV20-1	SARYETETNYGYT
TRBJ2-7	TRBV5-1	ASSLRTGKGKEQY
TRBJ1-1	TRBV28	ASRPARENTEAF
TRBJ1-5	TRBV27	ASSFTGRNQPQH
TRBJ2-7	TRBV5-1	ASSRAGTYEQY
TRBJ1-1	TRBV20-1	SAGGDTEAF
TRBJ2-2	TRBV20-1	SATRGTNTGELF
TRBJ2-3	TRBV20-1	SASNRGPTDTQY
TRBJ2-5	TRBV2	ASRNDREQYQETQY
TRBJ2-5	TRBV24-1	ATSGFTGPRETQY
TRBJ2-4	TRBV28	ATNSAKNIQY
TRBJ2-2	TRBV6-6	ASSYSGSDPGELF
TRBJ2-1	TRBV7-6	ASSLEAGGMYNEQF
TRBJ2-5	TRBV5-6	ASRTTGTLLEETQY
TRBJ2-3	TRBV7-9	ASSFVYTQY
TRBJ1-5	TRBV7-9	ASSSQGLGNQPQH
TRBJ2-5	TRBV15	ATSSGQGAGETQY
TRBJ2-7	TRBV12-3/TRBV12-4	ASSRGTVYEQY
TRBJ2-2	TRBV10-3	ATRQGANTGELF
TRBJ2-4	TRBV6-1	ASKYPQRDIQY
TRBJ2-7	TRBV6-1	ASSDGGVLTPPYEQY
TRBJ2-7	TRBV6-1	ASSRGRTSLEQY
TRBJ2-1	TRBV3-1	ASSHSSAYNEQF
TRBJ2-2	TRBV28	ASSAGDAGELF
TRBJ2-3	TRBV6-2/TRBV6-3	ASSKPGTNTQY
TRBJ2-2	TRBV5-6	ASSLPGQGVTGGLF
TRBJ2-1	TRBV11-2	ASSSTSGGNNEQF
TRBJ2-3	TRBV5-1	ASSLGERGASGRDTQY
TRBJ1-1	TRBV7-9	ASSLAPAGDTEAF
TRBJ1-3	TRBV18	ASSPLDDGNTIY
TRBJ2-7	TRBV10-3	AISSQGYEQY
TRBJ2-3	TRBV3-1	ASTLAGIDTQY
TRBJ2-3	TRBV28	ASSLVSPGTDTQY